These 29 T cell receptor beta chains share one sample of origin, sequenced in a study of siplizumab effects on memory and regulatory T cells. Data came from immunoSEQ multiplex PCR; TCRdb stores just in-frame clones and leaves some out. In the table there are 80,000 to 130,000 clones, more than 85% of which are singletons. What was sequenced was CD4+ T cells sorted from blood. Every receptor here comes from a human donor in good health. Some clones in this sample may be carry-over from other donors' samples.

V usage is TRBV6-5 and J usage is TRBJ1-2; D not resolved. The germline V gene has CDR1 MNHEY and CDR2 SVGAGI. Trimming removed 4 bases at V and 7 bases at J, with 10 bases between. This CDR3 has 12 residues. CDR3 protein: CASSWRGGGYTF. In DNA form, the CDR3 reads TGTGCCAGCAGTTGGCGGGGAGGTGGCTACACCTTC.

The chain has TRBV29-1 and TRBJ2-3; TRBD1 is a possible D gene (5 bases). This CDR3 region has 11 residues. Germline V lookup: CDR1 SQVTM, CDR2 ANQGSEA. The V end lost 5 bases, the J end lost 4 bases, and 7 bases lay between the germline ends. The CDR3 region has the DNA TGCAGCGTTCAGGGCTCAGATACGCAGTATTTT. This encodes CSVQGSDTQYF.

The chain has TRBV18 and TRBJ2-5; a possible D gene is TRBD2 (6 bases). The CDR3 runs to 15 residues. Looked up from germline, CDR1 is KGHSH and CDR2 is LQKENI. Trimming shortened V by 3 bases and J by 5 bases, and 16 bases separated the two germline ends. CDR3 sequence reads: CASSPTRDGGETQYF. The CDR3 coding sequence is TGTGCCAGCTCACCGACCCGGGACGGAGGGGAGACCCAGTACTTC.

Only a few counts were recorded for this clone. The gene calls are TRBV5-1 and TRBJ1-2; D unresolved. Germline lookup yields CDR1 SGHRS and CDR2 YFSETQ. This CDR3 is built from 14 residues. V lost 4 bases to trimming and J lost 1 base, with 11 bases between them. As DNA, the CDR3 is TGCGCCAGCAGCCCCCTTCGCGTTAACTATGGCTACACCTTC. Translating gives CASSPLRVNYGYTF.

This chain joins TRBV25-1 and TRBJ2-7, with D unresolved. The CDR3 loop spans 13 amino acids. CDR1 is MGHDK and CDR2 is SYGVNS in the germline V gene. With 3 bases removed from V and 3 bases from J, the gap between germline ends came to 9 bases. DNA for the CDR3: TGTGCCAGCAGTGAGGGCGGCGTCTACGAGCAGTACTTC. Amino acids: CASSEGGVYEQYF.

The gene calls are TRBV28 and TRBJ2-5; possible D gene TRBD1, 5 bases. The CDR3 spans 15 residues. With 6 bases removed from V and 1 base from J, the gap between germline ends came to 15 bases. Per the germline V gene, CDR1 is MDHEN and CDR2 is SYDVKM. CDR3 in amino acids: CASSNIGQGQETQYF. The CDR3 nucleotides are TGTGCCAGCAGCAACATAGGACAAGGCCAAGAGACCCAGTACTTC.

This chain joins TRBV9 and TRBJ2-5, with D unclear. CDR3 length: 13 amino acids. Germline assignment: CDR1 SGDLS and CDR2 YYNGEE. Trimming shortened V by 3 bases and J by 5 bases, and 11 bases separated the two germline ends. This CDR3 is CASSEGMRETQYF. CDR3 sequence (DNA): TGTGCCAGCAGCGAAGGAATGCGGGAGACCCAGTACTTC.

This chain connects TRBV5-1 to TRBJ2-5, with D uncertain. CDR3 length: 15 residues. Germline V CDR1 and CDR2: SGHRS, YFSETQ. V gave up 5 bases and J gave up 1 base, with 15 bases separating them. CDR3 sequence reads: CASRPNGEIQETQYF. CDR3 in DNA: TGCGCCAGCAGGCCCAATGGGGAAATCCAAGAGACCCAGTACTTC.

This clone appeared a single time. The J gene is TRBJ2-3, the V gene TRBV11-3; D uncertain. Germline V gives CDR1 SGHNT, CDR2 YENEEA. V dropped 1 base and J dropped 3 bases, with 5 bases sitting between them. CDR3 length: 13 residues. The CDR3 DNA is TGTGCCAGCAGCTTAGGCAGAACAGATACGCAGTATTTT. It translates to CASSLGRTDTQYF. The whole variable domain, filled in from reference TRBV11-3 and TRBJ2-3, reads EAGVVQSPRYKIIEKKQPVAFWCNPISGHNTLYWYLQNLGQGPELLIRYENEEAVDDSQLPKDRFSAERLKGVDSTLKIQPAELGDSAVYLCASSLGRTDTQYFGPGTRLTVL.

This chain links TRBV25-1 with TRBJ2-5, with a weak D call TRBD2 (5 bases). Trimming removed 0 bases at V and 1 base at J, with 12 bases between. The CDR3 has 16 residues. Per the germline V gene, CDR1 is MGHDK and CDR2 is SYGVNS. In DNA form, the CDR3 reads TGTGCCAGCAGTGAATACGGCGGGCCCTCCCAAGAGACCCAGTACTTC. It translates to CASSEYGGPSQETQYF.

The chain combines TRBV25-1 with TRBJ2-5; 8 bases are shared with TRBD1. The CDR3 extends over 13 amino acids. J was trimmed by 5 bases and V by 5 bases; bases with no gene match: 4. Germline CDR1 is MGHDK and CDR2 is SYGVNS. CDR3 protein: CASSRRTGETQYF. As DNA, the CDR3 is TGTGCCAGCAGTCGCCGGACAGGGGAGACCCAGTACTTC.

The V gene is TRBV18, the J gene TRBJ2-2, with D perhaps TRBD2 (5 bases). The germline V and J ends were trimmed by 6 bases and 6 bases, with 14 bases remaining between them. CDR3 length equals 14 residues. Germline V gene lookup returns CDR1 KGHSH and CDR2 LQKENI. The CDR3 reads CASSYTTGSGELFF. CDR3 DNA: TGTGCCAGCTCGTACACGACGGGGTCCGGGGAGCTGTTTTTT.

The chain combines TRBV5-1 with TRBJ2-7; D possibly corresponds to TRBD1 (6 bases). Trimming removed 0 bases at V and 5 bases at J, with 12 bases between. The germline gives CDR1 SGHRS, CDR2 YFSETQ. The CDR3 is 14 residues long. This CDR3 is CASSLGPGDDEQYF. CDR3 nucleotide sequence: TGCGCCAGCAGCTTGGGACCAGGGGACGACGAGCAGTACTTC. Drawing the rest from reference TRBV5-1 and TRBJ2-7, the complete variable domain is KAGVTQTPRYLIKTRGQQVTLSCSPISGHRSVSWYQQTPGQGLQFLFEYFSETQRNKGNFPGRFSGRQFSNSRSEMNVSTLELGDSALYLCASSLGPGDDEQYFGPGTRLTVT.

The CDR3 sequence: CASSLGVGGLNEQYF. CDR3 in DNA: TGCGCCAGCAGCTTGGGTGTAGGGGGCCTTAACGAGCAGTACTTC. The chain couples TRBV5-1 to TRBJ2-7; 7 bases align to TRBD1. V gave up 0 bases and J gave up 5 bases; unmatched junction bases: 8. CDR3 size: 15 residues. The germline V gene encodes CDR1 SGHRS and CDR2 YFSETQ.

The rearrangement joins TRBV10-3 to TRBJ1-1; TRBD1 aligns across 9 bases. The CDR3 consists of 14 residues. The V segment lost 6 bases and the J segment 0 bases; nucleotides outside the gene matches: 2. The V gene's germline CDR1 is ENHRY and CDR2 SYGVKD. CDR3: CAIRGTGLNTEAFF. CDR3 nucleotides: TGTGCCATCAGAGGGACAGGGCTGAACACTGAAGCTTTCTTT.

This chain connects TRBV5-1 to TRBJ2-7, with D unclear. V was trimmed by 3 bases and J by 1 base, leaving 8 bases between them. Germline values: CDR1 SGHRS, CDR2 YFSETQ. There are 13 residues in the CDR3. CDR3 sequence (DNA): TGCGCCAGCAGCTCCCCTGGGTCCTACGAGCAGTACTTC. Translation gives CASSSPGSYEQYF.

The chain couples TRBV30 to TRBJ2-7; D not certain. Germline V gives CDR1 GTSNPN, CDR2 SVGIG (reference sequence). The CDR3 covers 12 residues. V lost 4 bases to trimming and J lost 5 bases, with 12 bases between them. CDR3 DNA: TGTGCCTGGAAGGTTTTGGGCGACGAGCAGTACTTC. Translated: CAWKVLGDEQYF.

The V and J genes are TRBV5-4 and TRBJ2-7; 9 bases align to TRBD1. Germline CDR1 reads SGHNT; CDR2 reads YYREEE (reference sequence). This CDR3 has 16 residues. Trimming took 4 bases from V and 0 from J; bases not matched to a gene: 8. The CDR3 nucleotides are TGTGCCAGCAGCGGGAGGGGGACAGGGATCTCCTACGAGCAGTACTTC. It is translated as CASSGRGTGISYEQYF.

This rearrangement joins TRBV11-2 to TRBJ1-5; 9 positions agree with TRBD1. Trimming cost V 5 bases and J 6 bases; bases outside gene matches: 5. Germline CDR1 reads SGHAT; CDR2 reads FQNNGV. The CDR3 totals 14 residues. The CDR3 DNA follows: TGTGCCAGCAGCCGGGACAGGGTTGGTCAGCCCCAGCATTTT. Amino acids: CASSRDRVGQPQHF.

This chain connects TRBV5-5 to TRBJ1-2, with 7 bases identical to TRBD1. V trimming: 4 bases; J trimming: 6 bases; junction bases outside the gene matches: 3. The CDR3 totals 12 residues. The germline V gene encodes CDR1 SGHKS and CDR2 YYEKEE (reference sequence). CDR3 DNA sequence: TGTGCCAGCAGCGTTACAGGGGATGGCTACACCTTC. Protein product: CASSVTGDGYTF.

CDR3 sequence reads: CASSSKQTTEAFF. The CDR3 region has the DNA TGTGCCAGCAGCTCCAAGCAGACCACTGAAGCTTTCTTT. The rearrangement links TRBV7-8 to TRBJ1-1; D is uncertain. CDR1 is SGHVS and CDR2 is FQNEAQ in the germline V gene. V was trimmed by 4 bases and J by 4 bases, leaving 10 bases between them. The CDR3 is 13 amino acids.

J is TRBJ2-1 and V is TRBV19; D is possibly TRBD2 (6 bases). The germline V gene encodes CDR1 LNHDA and CDR2 SQIVND (reference sequence). This CDR3 region has 13 residues. Trimming cost V 4 bases and J 6 bases, with 10 bases left between them. The CDR3 here is CASSRRELNEQFF. CDR3 nucleotides: TGTGCCAGTAGTAGGAGGGAGCTCAATGAGCAGTTCTTC. The whole variable domain, filled in from reference TRBV19 and TRBJ2-1, reads DGGITQSPKYLFRKEGQNVTLSCEQNLNHDAMYWYRQDPGQGLRLIYYSQIVNDFQKGDIAEGYSVSREKKESFPLTVTSAQKNPTAFYLCASSRRELNEQFFGPGTRLTVL.

The chain carries TRBV7-9 and TRBJ2-7; 7 nucleotides agree with TRBD2. Losses at the gene ends were 2 bases for V and 0 bases for J; bases not matched to a gene: 1. CDR1 SEHNR and CDR2 FQNEAQ come from the germline V gene (reference sequence). This CDR3 comprises 14 residues. The CDR3 DNA follows: TGTGCCAGCAGCTTACTAGCGGACTCCTACGAGCAGTACTTC. This encodes CASSLLADSYEQYF.

The V and J genes are TRBV6-4 and TRBJ2-4; 13 bases are a match to TRBD2. CDR3 size: 19 residues. CDR1 is MRHNA, CDR2 SNTAGT, per germline. J gave up 5 bases and V 2 bases, and 12 bases lay outside the gene matches. DNA for the CDR3: TGTGCCAGCAGTGACCCAACTAGCGGGAGGGCCGGGGAGGAAAACATTCAGTACTTC. Translated, it gives CASSDPTSGRAGEENIQYF.

The CDR3 is CASSPPGRQGNEQFF. The CDR3 DNA follows: TGTGCCAGCTCACCTCCCGGGAGGCAGGGCAATGAGCAGTTCTTC. This chain joins TRBV18 and TRBJ2-1; the match to TRBD2 covers 7 bases. CDR1 and CDR2 (germline): KGHSH, LQKENI. V trimming: 3 bases; J trimming: 6 bases; junction bases outside the gene matches: 8. The CDR3 has 15 residues.

CDR3: CASSWGVNQPQHF. Here the CDR3 DNA reads TGTGCCAGCAGTTGGGGGGTCAATCAGCCCCAGCATTTT. The J gene is TRBJ1-5, the V gene TRBV27; TRBD1 might be the D (5 bases). The V end was cut by 4 bases, the J end by 3 bases, with 7 bases between. The CDR3 runs to 13 residues. Germline CDR1 MNHEY, CDR2 SMNVEV (reference sequence).

The rearrangement links TRBV18 to TRBJ2-5; TRBD1 aligns across 9 bases. Trimming at V came to 2 bases and at J to 3 bases, leaving 4 bases not matched to a gene. The CDR3 length is 15 residues. The germline CDR1 and CDR2 sequences are KGHSH and LQKENI. The CDR3 region has the DNA TGTGCCAGCTCACCAGAGACAGGGGGAGAAGAGACCCAGTACTTC. It is translated as CASSPETGGEETQYF.

The chain employs TRBV6-1 and TRBJ2-7, with 8 bases aligning to TRBD2. This CDR3 has 15 residues. Germline CDR1 is MNHNS and CDR2 is SASEGT. The V and J ends lost 0 bases and 2 bases, in that order; junction bases with no gene match: 3. CDR3 nucleotides: TGTGCCAGCAGTGAAGCTAGCGGGGCCGCCTACGAGCAGTACTTC. This sequence encodes CASSEASGAAYEQYF.

The chain uses TRBV7-8 and TRBJ2-1, with 12 positions matching TRBD2. The V gene's germline CDR1 is SGHVS and CDR2 FQNEAQ. The length of the CDR3 is 15 residues. The trim removed 3 bases at V and 6 bases at J, leaving 3 bases unmatched. CDR3 DNA sequence: TGTGCCAGCAGCTTGATACTAGCGGGGGGCAATGAGCAGTTCTTC. It codes for CASSLILAGGNEQFF. Complete variable domain (other parts from reference TRBV7-8 and TRBJ2-1): GAGVSQSPRYKVAKRGQDVALRCDPISGHVSLFWYQQALGQGPEFLTYFQNEAQLDKSGLPSDRFFAERPEGSVSTLKIQRTQQEDSAVYLCASSLILAGGNEQFFGPGTRLTVL.